A single sample gave rise to the 8 T cell receptor beta chains below, sequenced in a study of T cells in narcolepsy. Generated by immunoSEQ multiplex PCR, the TCRdb table keeps only in-frame clones and is missing some. Of approximately 35,000 clones in the sample, roughly 87% were seen once. The sequencing sample was made of CD45RA- memory CD4+ T cells from PBMCs. These receptors were obtained from a human donor with narcolepsy.

In its sample, this clone was seen a few times. This chain links TRBV5-4 with TRBJ1-6; D may be TRBD1 (5 bases). CDR1 SGHNT and CDR2 YYREEE come from the germline V gene (reference sequence). CDR3 length equals 14 residues. With 2 bases removed from V and 8 bases from J, the gap between germline ends came to 11 bases. The CDR3 region is CASSFQGYYSPLHF. Written as DNA, the CDR3 is TGTGCCAGCAGCTTTCAGGGATACTATTCACCCCTCCACTTT. The whole variable domain, filled in from reference TRBV5-4 and TRBJ1-6, reads ETGVTQSPTHLIKTRGQQVTLRCSSQSGHNTVSWYQQALGQGPQFIFQYYREEENGRGNFPPRFSGLQFPNYSSELNVNALELDDSALYLCASSFQGYYSPLHFGNGTRLTVT.

The chain employs TRBV30 and TRBJ1-3; possible D gene TRBD1, 6 bases. CDR1 and CDR2 (germline): GTSNPN, SVGIG (reference sequence). The length of the CDR3 is 15 residues. The V gene lost 4 bases and the J gene lost 0 bases, with 13 bases spanning the gap. In DNA, the CDR3 is TGTGCCTGGAAACGAGGGGGGAACTCTGGAAACACCATATATTTT. This translates into CAWKRGGNSGNTIYF.

The chain employs TRBV9 and TRBJ2-5; 9 bases are shared with TRBD2. CDR3 size: 21 residues. The germline V gene encodes CDR1 SGDLS and CDR2 YYNGEE. After removal of 0 bases from V and 5 bases from J, the junction contained 23 bases not matched to a gene. Here the CDR3 reads CASSVAPGPPGAGGSRETQYF. CDR3 nucleotide sequence: TGTGCCAGCAGCGTAGCCCCTGGGCCCCCAGGGGCGGGAGGGTCCCGGGAGACCCAGTACTTC.

The chain recombines TRBV2 with TRBJ2-3; D not resolved. The V gene's germline CDR1 is SNHLY and CDR2 FYNNEI. Trimming stripped 4 bases from V and 2 bases from J, with 7 bases between. The CDR3 runs 13 residues. The CDR3, as DNA: TGTGCCAGCAGTGTTTTATACACAGATACGCAGTATTTT. Translation: CASSVLYTDTQYF. Full variable domain (rest looked up from reference TRBV2 and TRBJ2-3): EPEVTQTPSHQVTQMGQEVILRCVPISNHLYFYWYRQILGQKVEFLVSFYNNEISEKSEIFDDQFSVERPDGSNFTLKIRSTKLEDSAMYFCASSVLYTDTQYFGPGTRLTVL.

V and J are TRBV7-9 and TRBJ2-7; D is ambiguous. Trimming cost V 2 bases and J 2 bases, with 10 bases left between them. From germline, CDR1 is SEHNR and CDR2 FQNEAQ (reference sequence). The CDR3 runs to 14 residues. The CDR3: CASSLSVRTYEQYF. The CDR3 DNA reads TGTGCCAGCAGCTTATCGGTCAGGACCTACGAGCAGTACTTC.

This chain connects TRBV10-3 to TRBJ1-2; D ambiguous. The germline CDR1 and CDR2 sequences are ENHRY and SYGVKD. Deletions cut 0 bases from V and 4 bases from J, with 9 bases between. This CDR3 has 14 residues. The CDR3 nucleotides read TGTGCCATCAGTGAGTCGCCGGGATCCTATGGCTACACCTTC. Translating it yields CAISESPGSYGYTF.

The chain recombines TRBV7-9 with TRBJ2-7; D uncertain. With 1 base removed from V and 3 bases from J, the gap between germline ends came to 10 bases. In germline, CDR1 is SEHNR, CDR2 FQNEAQ (reference sequence). The CDR3 sequence is 14 residues long. The CDR3 here is CASSLDGGVYEQYF. CDR3 bases: TGTGCCAGCAGCTTAGACGGCGGAGTCTACGAGCAGTACTTC.

This chain joins TRBV18 and TRBJ2-2; no reliable D call. Germline V gene data show CDR1 as KGHSH and CDR2 as LQKENI. Trimming cost V 2 bases and J 3 bases, with 10 bases left between them. This CDR3 contains 15 residues. The CDR3 bases are TGTGCCAGCTCACCAAAATCACCTGACACCGGGGAGCTGTTTTTT. Protein product: CASSPKSPDTGELFF. The full variable domain, in which reference TRBV18 and TRBJ2-2 provide the parts outside the CDR3, is NAGVMQNPRHLVRRRGQEARLRCSPMKGHSHVYWYRQLPEEGLKFMVYLQKENIIDESGMPKERFSAEFPKEGPSILRIQQVVRGDSAAYFCASSPKSPDTGELFFGEGSRLTVL.